A selection of T cell receptor beta chains follows, all from one sample in a study of blood T cell repertoires in COVID-19. The method was immunoSEQ multiplex PCR; TCRdb's version includes in-frame clones alone and lacks a portion of them. Here the sample spans 150,000 or so clones, approximately 90% being singletons. Input material: peripheral blood. All receptors derive from a man between 18 and 29 years old with acute or convalescent COVID-19. Both conserved end residues are part of each CDR3. Fields, in order: D gene, V gene, clone size, J gene, CDR3 protein, CDR3 DNA. A D gene is named only where the DNA matches it firmly. The listing skips clone size in some rows; elsewhere it reads once, few, many or a size class.

>TRBD2|TRBV5-1|-|TRBJ2-1
CASSLTPGLAGGMNEQFF
TGCGCCAGCAGCTTGACCCCGGGACTAGCGGGGGGGATGAATGAGCAGTTCTTC
>-|TRBV30|-|TRBJ1-1
CAWSVTVSMNTEAFF
TGTGCCTGGAGTGTAACGGTGTCTATGAACACTGAAGCTTTCTTT
>TRBD1|TRBV19|few|TRBJ1-2
CASSTKNRGRNYGYTF
TGTGCCAGTAGTACTAAGAACAGGGGGCGAAACTATGGCTACACCTTC
>TRBD1|TRBV7-8|-|TRBJ1-1
CASSLAGRGVTEAFF
TGTGCCAGCAGCTTAGCGGGCAGGGGGGTCACTGAAGCTTTCTTT
>-|TRBV5-4|-|TRBJ1-1
CASSWTTGQLGFF
TGTGCCAGCAGCTGGACTACTGGACAATTAGGTTTCTTT
>-|TRBV19|-|TRBJ1-6
CASSGQPNSPLHF
TGTGCCAGTAGTGGACAGCCTAATTCACCCCTCCACTTT
>-|TRBV12-3/TRBV12-4|-|TRBJ2-1
CASNDRYNEQFF
TGTGCCAGCAACGACAGATACAATGAGCAGTTCTTC
>-|TRBV5-4|-|TRBJ1-4
CASSLFTGNKNEKLFF
TGTGCCAGCAGCTTGTTCACAGGGAATAAGAATGAAAAACTGTTTTTT
>-|TRBV28|-|TRBJ2-4
CASSPVAAKNIQYF
TGTGCCAGCAGTCCTGTAGCGGCCAAAAACATTCAGTACTTC
>-|TRBV9|-|TRBJ2-1
CASSRGQTSYNEQFF
TGTGCCAGCAGCCGAGGACAAACCTCCTACAATGAGCAGTTCTTC
>TRBD1|TRBV30|-|TRBJ1-4
CAGKRQGAFSNEKLFF
TGTGCCGGAAAAAGGCAGGGGGCTTTTTCTAATGAAAAACTGTTTTTT
>-|TRBV30|-|TRBJ2-5
CAWSLWAQETQYF
TGTGCCTGGAGTCTCTGGGCCCAAGAGACCCAGTACTTC
>-|TRBV7-9|-|TRBJ2-7
CASSLETVAGKQYF
TGTGCCAGCAGCTTAGAGACCGTCGCGGGGAAGCAGTACTTC
>TRBD1|TRBV18|-|TRBJ1-5
CASSPLGQGASQPQHF
TGTGCCAGCTCACCCCTGGGACAGGGGGCAAGCCAGCCCCAGCATTTT
>TRBD2|TRBV12-5|-|TRBJ2-1
CASGLGTSGSYNEQFF
TGTGCTAGTGGTTTGGGGACTAGCGGCTCCTACAATGAGCAGTTCTTC
>TRBD1|TRBV6-5|-|TRBJ1-6
CASSLKGQGHSPLHF
TGTGCCAGCAGTTTAAAAGGACAGGGTCATTCACCCCTCCACTTT
>-|TRBV5-1|few|TRBJ2-2
CASSLDSANTGELFF
TGCGCCAGCAGCTTGGACAGTGCGAACACCGGGGAGCTGTTTTTT
>-|TRBV6-5|-|TRBJ1-6
CASRKQYNSPLHF
TGTGCCAGCAGAAAACAGTATAATTCACCCCTCCACTTT
>TRBD2|TRBV10-3|once|TRBJ2-6
CAIRGRASGANVLTF
TGTGCCATCAGGGGGAGGGCTTCTGGGGCCAACGTCCTGACTTTC
>-|TRBV10-3|-|TRBJ2-3
CAISLGVTDTQYF
TGTGCCATCAGCCTGGGAGTCACAGATACGCAGTATTTT
>TRBD2|TRBV6-5|-|TRBJ2-1
CASHLGGLYNEQFF
TGTGCCAGCCATTTGGGGGGGTTGTACAATGAGCAGTTCTTC
>-|TRBV18|-|TRBJ1-3
CASSNIGSFSGNTIYF
TGTGCCAGCTCAAATATAGGGAGCTTCTCTGGAAACACCATATATTTT
>TRBD1|TRBV30|-|TRBJ1-1
CAWSRKQGANTEAFF
TGTGCCTGGAGTCGAAAGCAGGGGGCGAACACTGAAGCTTTCTTT
>TRBD1|TRBV6-5|-|TRBJ2-7
CASIIGPRGQYEQYF
TGTGCCAGCATAATCGGCCCCAGGGGGCAATACGAGCAGTACTTC
>-|TRBV7-3|-|TRBJ1-1
CASSLTRQAEAFF
TGTGCCAGCAGCCTCACTCGCCAGGCTGAAGCTTTCTTT
>TRBD1|TRBV9|few|TRBJ1-5
CASSVGTGVGQPQHF
TGTGCCAGCAGCGTAGGGACAGGGGTTGGTCAGCCCCAGCATTTT
>-|TRBV9|-|TRBJ1-1
CASSPGGAEAFF
TGTGCCAGCAGCCCCGGAGGCGCGGAAGCTTTCTTT
>-|TRBV14|-|TRBJ2-2
CASSRTVNTGELFF
TGTGCCAGCAGCCGGACAGTCAACACCGGGGAGCTGTTTTTT
>TRBD1|TRBV3-1/TRBV3-2|-|TRBJ1-2
CASSQSQGAGYTF
TGTGCCAGCAGCCAATCTCAGGGGGCAGGCTACACCTTC
>-|TRBV2|-|TRBJ1-1
CASSVGRGYTEAFF
TGTGCCAGCAGTGTAGGCAGGGGTTACACTGAAGCTTTCTTT
>-|TRBV11-2|-|TRBJ1-1
CASSLTGFEAFF
TGTGCCAGCAGCTTAACAGGGTTTGAAGCTTTCTTT
>-|TRBV30|-|TRBJ2-2
CAWNIRGPTGELFF
TGTGCCTGGAATATCAGGGGCCCCACCGGGGAGCTGTTTTTT
>TRBD1|TRBV6-6|-|TRBJ1-2
CASSYSWDRGAYGYTF
TGTGCCAGCAGTTACTCATGGGACAGGGGGGCCTATGGCTACACCTTC
>-|TRBV7-9|-|TRBJ1-4
CASSPSVQVSGANEKLFF
TGTGCCAGCAGCCCTAGCGTCCAAGTTTCCGGGGCCAATGAAAAACTGTTTTTT
>TRBD1|TRBV11-2|-|TRBJ1-1
CASSPTTGWNTEAFF
TGTGCCAGCAGCCCGACGACAGGGTGGAACACTGAAGCTTTCTTT
>TRBD2|TRBV28|-|TRBJ2-2
CAGGVGTGELFF
TGTGCCGGGGGGGTTGGAACCGGGGAGCTGTTTTTT
>-|TRBV3-1/TRBV3-2|-|TRBJ2-5
CASSHRVAGAGETQYF
TGTGCCAGCAGCCACCGGGTCGCAGGGGCGGGTGAGACCCAGTACTTC
>TRBD1|TRBV6-5|-|TRBJ1-5
CASRKTWTGDQPQHF
TGTGCCAGCAGGAAAACCTGGACAGGGGATCAGCCCCAGCATTTT
>-|TRBV29-1|-|TRBJ1-1
CSVATGTEAFF
TGCAGCGTCGCCACAGGGACTGAAGCTTTCTTT
>TRBD2|TRBV6-2/TRBV6-3|-|TRBJ2-7
CASSLTSGGHEQYF
TGTGCCAGCAGTTTGACTAGCGGGGGTCACGAGCAGTACTTC
>-|TRBV5-6|few|TRBJ2-5
CASSFREWYQETQYF
TGTGCCAGCAGCTTCCGGGAATGGTACCAAGAGACCCAGTACTTC
>-|TRBV19|-|TRBJ2-3
CASSIFPGDTQYF
TGTGCCAGTAGTATCTTCCCCGGGGATACGCAGTATTTT
>TRBD1|TRBV10-2|-|TRBJ2-1
CASSAAGQGAGDEQFF
TGCGCCAGCAGTGCAGCGGGACAGGGGGCTGGGGATGAGCAGTTCTTC